The 28 T cell receptor beta chains reported below all come from one sample, sequenced in a study of cytomegalovirus exposure and HLA in healthy donors (dated by TCRdb to about 2017). The method behind the library was the immunoSEQ multiplex PCR assay. A mixture of 60 forward primers for TCR Vbeta segments and 13 reverse primers for TCR Jbeta segments was used in the multiplex PCR. The immuneACCESS repertoire file appears here via TCRdb, limited to in-frame rearrangements. These files lack a portion of the clones; in checked studies, under half of the deficit traces to unresolved V genes, and the cause of the others is not known. This sample's listing comprises roughly 77,000 clones. Roughly 3.8% of the sample rests with the top ten. Specimen: PBMCs. Receptors were obtained from a female donor in good health and CMV-seropositive.

The rearrangement uses TRBV18 and TRBJ1-6; a possible D gene is TRBD1 (6 bases). The CDR3 has 15 amino acids. Looked up from germline, CDR1 is KGHSH and CDR2 is LQKENI. Trimming stripped 2 bases from V and 9 bases from J, with 14 bases between. The CDR3 bases are TGTGCCAGCTCACCAATGGGGAAAGGGGGTTCACCCCTCCACTTT. Its translation is CASSPMGKGGSPLHF.

The chain has TRBV2 and TRBJ1-2; D call uncertain. Germline V gives CDR1 SNHLY, CDR2 FYNNEI. The ends were cut back, 6 bases at V and 8 bases at J, with 16 bases in the middle. CDR3 length equals 13 residues. CDR3 nucleotide sequence: TGTGCCAGCAGCGCCGTGGCGGGTCGGGGCTACACCTTC. Amino acid sequence: CASSAVAGRGYTF.

The CDR3 protein is CASSRGDGTNYGYTF. The CDR3, as DNA: TGTGCCAGTAGTAGGGGGGACGGTACTAACTATGGCTACACCTTC. The chain employs TRBV19 and TRBJ1-2; D may be TRBD1 (5 bases). The CDR3 is 15 amino acids. Trimming removed 4 bases at V and 0 bases at J, with 12 bases between. From germline, CDR1 is LNHDA and CDR2 SQIVND (reference sequence).

The chain uses TRBV6-5 and TRBJ2-5; TRBD2 might be the D (6 bases). CDR3 size: 11 residues. The germline gives CDR1 MNHEY, CDR2 SVGAGI. CDR3 region: CAATRGETQYF. Here the CDR3 DNA reads TGTGCTGCCACACGGGGGGAGACCCAGTACTTC.

The chain uses TRBV5-1 and TRBJ1-2; D gene uncertain. Germline CDR1 SGHRS, CDR2 YFSETQ. This CDR3 has 11 amino acids. The V gene lost 4 bases and the J gene lost 4 bases, with 5 bases spanning the gap. In DNA form, the CDR3 reads TGCGCCAGCAGCCTCGGCTATGGCTACACCTTC. The encoded protein is CASSLGYGYTF.

The V and J genes are TRBV7-9 and TRBJ2-7, with 9 bases matching TRBD1. This CDR3 is 14 amino acids long. V was clipped by 2 bases and J by 3 bases; unmatched bases: 2. Germline V gene lookup returns CDR1 SEHNR and CDR2 FQNEAQ (reference sequence). CDR3 loop: CASSLLGQGYEQYF. The CDR3 DNA follows: TGTGCCAGCAGCTTATTGGGACAGGGCTACGAGCAGTACTTC.

J is TRBJ2-1 and V is TRBV13; 7 bases are shared with TRBD1. The CDR3 sequence is 15 residues long. The V gene end was trimmed by 3 bases and the J gene end by 2 bases; junction bases not matched to a gene: 4. The germline V gene has CDR1 PRHDT and CDR2 FYEKMQ (reference sequence). Here the CDR3 reads CASSLTGQPYNEQFF. Here the CDR3 DNA reads TGTGCCAGCAGCTTGACAGGGCAACCCTACAATGAGCAGTTCTTC.

V gene TRBV12-5 combines with J gene TRBJ1-2; the D is unclear. This CDR3 has 14 residues. Germline CDR1 and CDR2: LGHNT and FRNRAP. Trimming shortened V by 5 bases and J by 8 bases, and 18 bases separated the two germline ends. Here the CDR3 reads CASGGTGGGRGYTF. CDR3 sequence (DNA): TGTGCTAGTGGTGGCACCGGTGGCGGTAGGGGCTACACCTTC.

The chain recombines TRBV15 with TRBJ2-7; D might be TRBD1 (6 bases). Germline CDR1 reads LNHNV; CDR2 reads YYDKDF (reference sequence). The CDR3 spans 13 residues. V dropped 1 base and J dropped 6 bases, with 10 bases sitting between them. DNA of the CDR3: TGTGCCACCAGCAGAGGAACAGGGCTCGAGCAGTACTTC. Its protein product is CATSRGTGLEQYF.

The chain combines TRBV13 with TRBJ2-1; D may be TRBD1 (5 bases). Per germline, CDR1 PRHDT and CDR2 FYEKMQ (reference sequence). V was clipped by 0 bases and J by 6 bases, with 12 bases between them. The length of the CDR3 is 15 residues. CDR3 in amino acids: CASSLGGPPPNEQFF. For the CDR3, the DNA is TGTGCCAGCAGCTTAGGGGGGCCCCCTCCCAATGAGCAGTTCTTC.

The chain employs TRBV10-1 and TRBJ2-5; tentatively, D is TRBD2 (7 bases). Germline values: CDR1 WNHNN, CDR2 SYGVQD (reference sequence). The CDR3 totals 16 residues. Trimming took off 4 bases at V and 5 bases at J, with 20 bases between the two ends. The CDR3 spells CASSARGAGWCETQYF. The CDR3 DNA follows: TGCGCCAGCAGTGCCCGGGGGGCTGGGTGGTGTGAGACCCAGTACTTC.

The gene calls are TRBV19 and TRBJ2-7; 7 bases agree with TRBD2. Trimming took 1 base from V and 0 from J; bases not matched to a gene: 3. Germline V lookup: CDR1 LNHDA, CDR2 SQIVND (reference sequence). The CDR3 totals 15 residues. CDR3 nucleotides: TGTGCCAGTAGTATAGCGCTAGCGGACTCCTACGAGCAGTACTTC. Translation: CASSIALADSYEQYF. The full variable domain, completed using reference TRBV19 and TRBJ2-7, is DGGITQSPKYLFRKEGQNVTLSCEQNLNHDAMYWYRQDPGQGLRLIYYSQIVNDFQKGDIAEGYSVSREKKESFPLTVTSAQKNPTAFYLCASSIALADSYEQYFGPGTRLTVT.

The rearrangement links TRBV6-6 to TRBJ2-5, with 14 bases that match TRBD2. Germline V gene lookup returns CDR1 MNHNY and CDR2 SVGAGI (reference sequence). The CDR3 extends over 15 amino acids. V lost 6 bases to trimming and J lost 4 bases; unmatched junction nucleotides: 4. CDR3 in DNA: TGTGCCAGCAGATCCGGACTAGCGGGAGGAGAGACCCAGTACTTC. Amino acid sequence: CASRSGLAGGETQYF.

The chain employs TRBV10-2 and TRBJ1-2; the match to TRBD1 covers 8 bases. With 8 bases clipped from V and 4 bases from J, the junction kept 9 bases outside the gene matches. Germline V lookup: CDR1 WSHSY, CDR2 SAAADI. The CDR3 is 14 amino acids. The CDR3 protein is CASGGQGTLYGYTF. CDR3 DNA: TGCGCCAGCGGCGGACAGGGTACGCTCTATGGCTACACCTTC.

The chain links TRBV11-1 to TRBJ1-4, with a possible D match to TRBD1 (6 bases). V gave up 4 bases and J gave up 10 bases, with 10 bases separating them. Per germline, CDR1 SGHAT and CDR2 FQDESV (reference sequence). The CDR3 length is 12 residues. This chain's CDR3 is CASSSGHRKLFF. CDR3 DNA: TGTGCCAGCAGCTCGGGACACCGAAAACTGTTTTTT.

The CDR3 loop is CASIDRSDSYEQYF. Here the CDR3 DNA reads TGTGCCAGCATAGATCGGTCCGACAGCTACGAGCAGTACTTC. V is TRBV21-1 and J is TRBJ2-7; TRBD1 was called by the table and not checked on the DNA. TRBV21-1 is an annotated pseudogene. CDR3 size: 14 residues.

This chain connects TRBV28 to TRBJ1-1; possible D gene TRBD1, 5 bases. The CDR3 loop spans 14 amino acids. Germline CDR1 MDHEN, CDR2 SYDVKM. V lost 6 bases, J lost 1 base, and 12 bases lay in between. The CDR3 DNA follows: TGTGCCAGCAGGGTGGGGACTCCGAACACTGAAGCTTTCTTT. This codes for CASRVGTPNTEAFF.

The V and J genes are TRBV5-8 and TRBJ1-3, with D hard to call. The germline V gene encodes CDR1 SGHTS and CDR2 YDEGEE. The CDR3 has 15 amino acids. V dropped 1 base and J dropped 3 bases, with 11 bases sitting between them. The CDR3 reads CASSLPGENGNTIYF. CDR3 DNA sequence: TGTGCCAGCAGCTTGCCCGGGGAAAATGGAAACACCATATATTTT.

For this clone: A read error may account for a junction end that differs from germline. The rearrangement joins TRBV7-7 to TRBJ2-7; 7 bases are shared with TRBD1. The germline V gene has CDR1 SSHAT and CDR2 FNYEAQ (reference sequence). The CDR3 runs 13 residues. CDR3 protein: CASSHGQDYEQYF. In DNA, the CDR3 is TGTGCTAGCAGCCACGGACAGGACTACGAGCAGTACTTC.

The chain links TRBV6-5 to TRBJ1-2, with TRBD1 matching 7 bases. V dropped 6 bases and J dropped 7; count of bases not matched to a gene: 11. The CDR3 spans 14 residues. Germline CDR1 MNHEY, CDR2 SVGAGI. This chain's CDR3 is CASSRSRDSGGYTF. CDR3 nucleotides: TGTGCCAGCAGCCGATCTCGGGACAGCGGTGGCTACACCTTC.

The chain links TRBV7-2 to TRBJ2-1; D uncertain. V gave up 5 bases and J gave up 0 bases, with 11 bases separating them. There are 15 residues in the CDR3. Germline lookup yields CDR1 SGHTA and CDR2 FQGNSA. CDR3 sequence reads: CASSVGVSSYNEQFF. DNA of the CDR3: TGTGCCAGCAGCGTCGGAGTTAGCTCCTACAATGAGCAGTTCTTC.

The chain uses TRBV10-2 and TRBJ2-2, with 12 bases identical to TRBD2. V was clipped by 7 bases and J by 4 bases; unmatched bases: 4. The CDR3 is 15 amino acids. CDR1 is WSHSY and CDR2 is SAAADI in the germline V gene. CDR3 DNA sequence: TGCGCCAGCACCGCACTAGCGGGAGGCACCGGGGAGCTGTTTTTT. Its translation is CASTALAGGTGELFF.

The rearrangement uses TRBV29-1 and TRBJ1-3; 9 bases agree with TRBD1. Trimming cost V 7 bases and J 0 bases; bases outside gene matches: 4. Germline V gene sequence: CDR1 SQVTM, CDR2 ANQGSEA. The CDR3 length is 14 residues. The CDR3 region has the DNA TGCAGCGGACTGGGACAGGGCTCTGGAAACACCATATATTTT. Residues: CSGLGQGSGNTIYF.

CDR3 sequence reads: CASSEGWGQETQYF. The CDR3 DNA sequence: TGTGCCAGTAGCGAGGGATGGGGACAAGAGACCCAGTACTTC. The V gene is TRBV19, the J gene TRBJ2-5, with a tentative D call TRBD2 (5 bases). Germline-derived CDR1 and CDR2 are LNHDA and SQIVND (reference sequence). The CDR3 covers 14 residues. V was trimmed by 6 bases and J by 2 bases, leaving 13 bases between them.

The rearrangement joins TRBV28 to TRBJ2-7, with a weak D call TRBD2 (6 bases). The germline gives CDR1 MDHEN, CDR2 SYDVKM. The CDR3 is 15 amino acids. The ends were cut back, 4 bases at V and 0 bases at J, with 13 bases in the middle. The CDR3 region is CASSSHPTSSYEQYF. The CDR3 bases are TGTGCCAGCAGTTCCCACCCGACTAGCTCCTACGAGCAGTACTTC.

Concerning this clone itself: The CDR3 does not close with the conserved phenylalanine or tryptophan, likely indicating a read error. The DNA is left out, because the CDR3 cannot be placed on it with certainty; the CDR3 is given as TCRdb lists it. The J gene is TRBJ1-1, the V gene TRBV27. CDR1 and CDR2 from the germline V gene are MNHEY and SMNVEV (reference sequence). The length of the CDR3 is 13 amino acids, counting both ends. The CDR3 reads CASSSWGDASGRY.

V usage is TRBV13 and J usage is TRBJ2-7; 9 bases are shared with TRBD2. Trimming at V came to 1 base and at J to 6 bases, leaving 13 bases not matched to a gene. CDR3 size: 17 residues. CDR1 PRHDT and CDR2 FYEKMQ come from the germline V gene (reference sequence). The CDR3 reads CASSLEFRRGGTGEQYF. DNA of the CDR3: TGTGCCAGCAGCTTAGAGTTCCGGCGGGGGGGCACGGGCGAGCAGTACTTC.

J is TRBJ2-2 and V is TRBV27; D call uncertain. The V end lost 2 bases, the J end lost 2 bases, and 15 bases lay between the germline ends. This CDR3 is 17 amino acids long. Germline CDR1 is MNHEY and CDR2 is SMNVEV (reference sequence). CDR3: CASSLVPLEANTGELFF. The CDR3 DNA reads TGTGCCAGCAGTTTAGTCCCCCTTGAGGCTAACACCGGGGAGCTGTTTTTT.